This T cell receptor beta chain was sequenced during a study of CD8 T cells in Susac syndrome. CD8+ and CD4+ blood T cells underwent TCR beta sequencing. CDR1 and CDR2 (germline): KGHSH, LQKENI. The CDR3 is 14 amino acids. V dropped 1 base and J dropped 1 base, with 7 bases sitting between them. Random hexamers primed reverse transcription of about 0.45 to 1 ug RNA. An immunoSEQ multiplex PCR amplified TCR beta CDR3 over 54 Vbeta and 13 Jbeta. Each CDR3 protein is one row after TCRdb ran MiXCR on the immunoSEQ multiplex PCR reads. The sample has 150,000 to 200,000 distinct CDR3 sequences; around 95% are singletons.

The clonotype comes from a human donor in good health. The chain couples TRBV18 to TRBJ1-1; D gene unclear. Sample: CD4+ T cells from PBMCs. The CDR3 loop reads CASSPQEGNTEAFF. CDR3 coding DNA: TGTGCCAGCTCACCACAAGAGGGGAACACTGAAGCTTTCTTT. Together with reference TRBV18 and TRBJ1-1, the CDR3 gives the full variable domain: NAGVMQNPRHLVRRRGQEARLRCSPMKGHSHVYWYRQLPEEGLKFMVYLQKENIIDESGMPKERFSAEFPKEGPSILRIQQVVRGDSAAYFCASSPQEGNTEAFFGQGTRLTVV.